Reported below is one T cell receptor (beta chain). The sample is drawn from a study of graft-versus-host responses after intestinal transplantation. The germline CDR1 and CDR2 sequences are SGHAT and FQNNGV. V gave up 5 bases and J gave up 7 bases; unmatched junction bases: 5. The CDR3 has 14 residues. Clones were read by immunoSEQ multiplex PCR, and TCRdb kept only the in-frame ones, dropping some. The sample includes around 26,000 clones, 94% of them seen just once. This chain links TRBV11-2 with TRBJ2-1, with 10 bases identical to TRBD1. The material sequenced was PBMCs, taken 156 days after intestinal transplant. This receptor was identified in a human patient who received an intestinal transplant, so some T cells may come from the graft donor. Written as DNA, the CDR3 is TGTGCCAGCAGCGGTTGGGACAGGGGAAATGAGCAGTTCTTC. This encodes CASSGWDRGNEQFF.